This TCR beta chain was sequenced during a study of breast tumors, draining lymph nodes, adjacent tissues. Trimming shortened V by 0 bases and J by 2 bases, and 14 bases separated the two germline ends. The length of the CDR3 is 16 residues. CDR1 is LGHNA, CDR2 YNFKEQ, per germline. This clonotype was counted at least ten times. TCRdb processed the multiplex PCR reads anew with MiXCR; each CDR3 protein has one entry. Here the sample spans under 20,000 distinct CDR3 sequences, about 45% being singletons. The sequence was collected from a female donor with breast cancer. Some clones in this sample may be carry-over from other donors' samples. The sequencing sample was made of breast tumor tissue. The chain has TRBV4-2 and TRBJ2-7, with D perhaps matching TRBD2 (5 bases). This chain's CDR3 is CASSQEWPGSTYEQYF. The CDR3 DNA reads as TGTGCCAGCAGCCAAGAATGGCCGGGATCCACCTACGAGCAGTACTTC.